This TCR beta chain was profiled in a study of cytomegalovirus exposure and HLA in healthy donors. Study outcomes and limitations: Reported findings show TCR beta sequences accurately forecast HLA-A and HLA-B alleles in most subjects. A few V segments could not be told apart, such as TRBV6-2 and TRBV6-3, and were left out.

Looked up from germline, CDR1 is KGHSH and CDR2 is LQKENI. The V end was cut by 5 bases, the J end by 1 base, with 8 bases between. The CDR3 totals 13 residues. In this sample, this clone turned up once. Its antigen is unknown. Use of 60 Vbeta and 13 Jbeta primers characterized the PCR. The table came from immunoSEQ multiplex PCR; TCRdb's copy has only in-frame clones and leaves some out. The data contain about 120,000 clones, nearly 80% of them singletons. The rearrangement joins TRBV18 to TRBJ1-1; a possible D gene is TRBD1 (6 bases). Sequences were obtained from PBMCs. The clonotype was recovered from a woman aged 25 to 39 in good health and CMV-seropositive. Written as DNA, the CDR3 is TGTGCCAGCTCAGAGGGACAGAACACTGAAGCTTTCTTT. It encodes CASSEGQNTEAFF.